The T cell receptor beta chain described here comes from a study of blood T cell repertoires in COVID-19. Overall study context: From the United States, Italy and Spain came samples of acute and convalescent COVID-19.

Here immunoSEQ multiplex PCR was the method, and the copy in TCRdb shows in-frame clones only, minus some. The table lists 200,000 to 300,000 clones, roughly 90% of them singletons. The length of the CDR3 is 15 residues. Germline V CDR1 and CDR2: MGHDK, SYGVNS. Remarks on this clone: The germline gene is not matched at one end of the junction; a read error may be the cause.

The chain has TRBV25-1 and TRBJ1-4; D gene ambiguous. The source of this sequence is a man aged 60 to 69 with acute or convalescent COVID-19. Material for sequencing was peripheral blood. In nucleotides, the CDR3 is TGTGCCAGCAGTGAATATACAGCAACGAATGAAAAACTGTTTTTT. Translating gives CASSEYTATNEKLFF.